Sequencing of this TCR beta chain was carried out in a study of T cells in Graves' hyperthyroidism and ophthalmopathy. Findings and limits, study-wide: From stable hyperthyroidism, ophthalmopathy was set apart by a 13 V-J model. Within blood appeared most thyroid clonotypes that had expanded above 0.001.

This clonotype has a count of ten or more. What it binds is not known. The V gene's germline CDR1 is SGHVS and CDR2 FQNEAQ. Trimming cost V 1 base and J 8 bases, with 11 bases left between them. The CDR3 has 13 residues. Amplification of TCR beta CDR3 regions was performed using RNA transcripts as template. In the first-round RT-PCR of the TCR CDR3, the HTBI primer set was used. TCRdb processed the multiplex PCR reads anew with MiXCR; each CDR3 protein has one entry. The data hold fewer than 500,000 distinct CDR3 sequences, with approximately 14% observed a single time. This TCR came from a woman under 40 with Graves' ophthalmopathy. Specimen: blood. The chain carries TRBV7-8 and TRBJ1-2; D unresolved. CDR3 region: CASSLGAAEGYTF. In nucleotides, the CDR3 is TGTGCCAGCAGCTTAGGGGCCGCGGAAGGCTACACCTTC.